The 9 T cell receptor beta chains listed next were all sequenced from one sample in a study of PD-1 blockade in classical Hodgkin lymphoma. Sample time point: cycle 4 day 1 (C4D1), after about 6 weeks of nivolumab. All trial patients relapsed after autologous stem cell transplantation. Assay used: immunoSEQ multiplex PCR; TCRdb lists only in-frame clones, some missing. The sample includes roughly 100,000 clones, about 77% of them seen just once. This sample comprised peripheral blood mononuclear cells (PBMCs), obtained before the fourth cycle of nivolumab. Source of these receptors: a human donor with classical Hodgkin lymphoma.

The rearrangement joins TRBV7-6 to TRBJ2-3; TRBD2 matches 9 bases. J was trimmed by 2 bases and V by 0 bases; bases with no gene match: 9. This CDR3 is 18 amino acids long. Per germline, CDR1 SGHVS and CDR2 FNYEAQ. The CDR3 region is CASSLATIAGAFTDTQYF. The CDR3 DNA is TGTGCCAGCAGCTTAGCGACCATAGCGGGAGCTTTCACAGATACGCAGTATTTT.

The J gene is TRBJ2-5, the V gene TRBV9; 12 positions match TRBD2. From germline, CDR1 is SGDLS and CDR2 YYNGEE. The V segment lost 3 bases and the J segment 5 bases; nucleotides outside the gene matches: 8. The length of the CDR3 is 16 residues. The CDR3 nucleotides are TGTGCCAGCAGCGCGGAGCTAGCGGGGGGGCTGGAGACCCAGTACTTC. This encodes CASSAELAGGLETQYF.

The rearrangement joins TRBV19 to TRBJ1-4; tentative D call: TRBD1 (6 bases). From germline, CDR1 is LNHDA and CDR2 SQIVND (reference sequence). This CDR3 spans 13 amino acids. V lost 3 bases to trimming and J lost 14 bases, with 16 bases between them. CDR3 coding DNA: TGTGCCAGTAGTATCCGGGGGGGCATGTTGCTGTTTTTT. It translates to CASSIRGGMLLFF.

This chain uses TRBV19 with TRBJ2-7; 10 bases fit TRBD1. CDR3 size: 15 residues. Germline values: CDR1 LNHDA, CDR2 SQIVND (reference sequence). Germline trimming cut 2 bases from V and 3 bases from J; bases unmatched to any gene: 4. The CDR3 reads CASSIRRDRGYEQYF. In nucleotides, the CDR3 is TGTGCCAGTAGTATACGAAGGGACAGGGGCTACGAGCAGTACTTC.

CDR3 sequence: CASSSPGQGIETQYF. The DNA for the CDR3 is TGTGCCAGCAGCTCCCCGGGACAGGGGATTGAGACCCAGTACTTC. V gene TRBV7-6 combines with J gene TRBJ2-5; TRBD1 aligns across 10 bases. This CDR3 comprises 15 residues. The germline gives CDR1 SGHVS, CDR2 FNYEAQ. Losses at the gene ends were 4 bases for V and 5 bases for J; bases not matched to a gene: 7.

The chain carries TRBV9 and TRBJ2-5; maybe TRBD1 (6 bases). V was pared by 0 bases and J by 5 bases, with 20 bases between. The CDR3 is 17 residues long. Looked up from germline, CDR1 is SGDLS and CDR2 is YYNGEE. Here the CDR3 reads CASSVAPPGQRKETQYF. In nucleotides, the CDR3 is TGTGCCAGCAGCGTAGCTCCCCCCGGACAGCGGAAGGAGACCCAGTACTTC.

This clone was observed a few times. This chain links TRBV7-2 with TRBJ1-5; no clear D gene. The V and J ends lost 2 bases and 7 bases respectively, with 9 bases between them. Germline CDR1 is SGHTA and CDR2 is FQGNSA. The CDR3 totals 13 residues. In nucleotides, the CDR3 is TGTGCCAGCAGCTTAAAGCCCGAGCAGCCCCAGCATTTT. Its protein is CASSLKPEQPQHF. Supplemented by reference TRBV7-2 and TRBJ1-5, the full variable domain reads GAGVSQSPSNKVTEKGKDVELRCDPISGHTALYWYRQSLGQGLEFLIYFQGNSAPDKSGLPSDRFSAERTGGSVSTLTIQRTQQEDSAVYLCASSLKPEQPQHFGDGTRLSIL.

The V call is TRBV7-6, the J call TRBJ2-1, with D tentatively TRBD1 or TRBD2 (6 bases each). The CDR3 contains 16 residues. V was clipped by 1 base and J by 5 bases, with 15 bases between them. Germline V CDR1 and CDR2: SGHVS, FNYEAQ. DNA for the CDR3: TGTGCCAGCAGCTTAGTCGGGGGCCAAATAAACAATGAGCAGTTCTTC. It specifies CASSLVGGQINNEQFF.

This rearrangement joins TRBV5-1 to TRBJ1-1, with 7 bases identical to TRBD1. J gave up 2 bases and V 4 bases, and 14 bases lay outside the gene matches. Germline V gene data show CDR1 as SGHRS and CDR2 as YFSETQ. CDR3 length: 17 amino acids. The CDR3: CASSPRTGTIKNTEAFF. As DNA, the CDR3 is TGCGCCAGCAGCCCAAGGACAGGCACCATAAAAAACACTGAAGCTTTCTTT. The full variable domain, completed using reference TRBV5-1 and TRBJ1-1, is KAGVTQTPRYLIKTRGQQVTLSCSPISGHRSVSWYQQTPGQGLQFLFEYFSETQRNKGNFPGRFSGRQFSNSRSEMNVSTLELGDSALYLCASSPRTGTIKNTEAFFGQGTRLTVV.